This T cell receptor (beta chain) was retrieved from a study of blood T cell repertoires in COVID-19. In the study overall: Whether acute or convalescent, the COVID-19 samples came from the United States, Italy and Spain. PBMCs, B-cell-depleted T cells, or T cells were the source of the cDNA or gDNA that made up the material.

The table came from immunoSEQ multiplex PCR; TCRdb's copy has only in-frame clones and leaves some out. The repertoire has hundreds of thousands of clones, 75% to 90% of them found once; the top ten carry approximately 9%. Looked up from germline, CDR1 is PRHDT and CDR2 is FYEKMQ (reference sequence). The CDR3 is 14 amino acids. Trimming removed 2 bases from V and 11 bases from J; junction bases left unmatched: 5. The chain recombines TRBV13 with TRBJ1-6; TRBD1 matches at 8 bases. What was sequenced was peripheral blood. The sequence came from a human donor in a cohort sampled during active COVID-19. The CDR3 nucleotides read TGTGCCAGCAGCTTAAGACAGGGGCCCACACCCCTCCACTTT. Its translation is CASSLRQGPTPLHF. Full variable domain (rest looked up from reference TRBV13 and TRBJ1-6): AAGVIQSPRHLIKEKRETATLKCYPIPRHDTVYWYQQGPGQDPQFLISFYEKMQSDKGSIPDRFSAQQFSDYHSELNMSSLELGDSALYFCASSLRQGPTPLHFGNGTRLTVT.